The entry that follows covers one T cell receptor (beta chain) sequence. This specimen comes from a study of blood T cell repertoires in COVID-19. Study in general: Researchers got acute and convalescent COVID-19 samples from the United States, Italy and Spain. Sources were T cells, B-cell-depleted T cells, or PBMCs; the material itself was cDNA or gDNA.

V was shortened by 4 bases and J by 4 bases, with 13 bases between the two germline ends. The V gene's germline CDR1 is SGHVS and CDR2 FQNEAQ. The CDR3 sequence is 15 residues long. In the original analysis: Reference gene primer amplification gave nucleated cell count estimates. Measured with immunoSEQ multiplex PCR; TCRdb has only the in-frame clones, and not every one. That table furnishes V, J and clone size, whereas the DNA furnished D and trimming. The repertoire holds 200,000 to 250,000 clones, with more than 80% as singletons. Sequences were obtained from peripheral blood. The rearrangement links TRBV7-8 to TRBJ2-2, with D perhaps TRBD2 (6 bases). The receptor was derived from a man in his thirties or forties who had recovered from COVID-19. The CDR3 DNA sequence: TGTGCCAGCAGCTGGGGGGTAGGACTCACCGGGGAGCTGTTTTTT. Translating gives CASSWGVGLTGELFF.